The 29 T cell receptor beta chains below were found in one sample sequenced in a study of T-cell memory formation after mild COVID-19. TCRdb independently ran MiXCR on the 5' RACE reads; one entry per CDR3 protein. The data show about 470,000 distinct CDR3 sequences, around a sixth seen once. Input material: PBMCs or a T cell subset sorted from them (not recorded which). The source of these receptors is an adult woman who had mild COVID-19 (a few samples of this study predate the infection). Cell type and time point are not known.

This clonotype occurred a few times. The CDR3 is CSVGIARTKRGNTEAFF. CDR3 nucleotides: TGCAGCGTTGGAATTGCCAGGACGAAAAGAGGGAACACTGAAGCTTTCTTT. The V and J genes are TRBV29-1 and TRBJ1-1; unclear D gene. The CDR3 extends over 17 amino acids. V lost 4 bases and J lost 1, with 22 bases in between. Germline CDR1 reads SQVTM; CDR2 reads ANQGSEA.

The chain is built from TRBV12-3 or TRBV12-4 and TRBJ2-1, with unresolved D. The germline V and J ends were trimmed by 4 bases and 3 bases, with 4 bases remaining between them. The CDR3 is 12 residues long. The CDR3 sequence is CASSSHYNEQFF. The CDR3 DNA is TGTGCCAGCAGTTCTCACTACAATGAGCAGTTCTTC.

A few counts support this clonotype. This CDR3 reads CASSQEVWNEQFF. CDR3 sequence (DNA): TGTGCCAGCAGCCAAGAAGTTTGGAATGAGCAGTTCTTC. The V gene is TRBV3-1, the J gene TRBJ2-1; D uncertain. Germline CDR1 LGHDT, CDR2 YNNKEL (reference sequence). The germline V and J ends were trimmed by 0 bases and 7 bases, with 7 bases remaining between them. This CDR3 has 13 amino acids.

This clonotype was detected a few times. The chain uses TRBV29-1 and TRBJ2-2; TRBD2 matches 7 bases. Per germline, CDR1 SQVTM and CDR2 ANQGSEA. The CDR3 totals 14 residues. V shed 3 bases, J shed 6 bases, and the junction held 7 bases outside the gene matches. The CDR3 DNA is TGCAGCGTTGATTTGGGAGGGGTCCCCGGGGAGCTGTTTTTT. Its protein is CSVDLGGVPGELFF.

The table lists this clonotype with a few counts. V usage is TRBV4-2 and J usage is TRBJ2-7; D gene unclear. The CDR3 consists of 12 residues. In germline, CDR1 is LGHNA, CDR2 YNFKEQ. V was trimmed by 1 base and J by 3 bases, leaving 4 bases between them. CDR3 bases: TGTGCCAGCAGCCAAGTGGACTACGAGCAGTACTTC. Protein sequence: CASSQVDYEQYF.

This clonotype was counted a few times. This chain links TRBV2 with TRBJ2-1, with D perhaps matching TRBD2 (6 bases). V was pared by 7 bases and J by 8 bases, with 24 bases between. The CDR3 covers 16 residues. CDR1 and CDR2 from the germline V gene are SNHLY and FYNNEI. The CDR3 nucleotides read TGTGCCAGCACCCTCCGGGGGATTATGTTGTTCCATGAGCAGTTCTTC. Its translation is CASTLRGIMLFHEQFF.

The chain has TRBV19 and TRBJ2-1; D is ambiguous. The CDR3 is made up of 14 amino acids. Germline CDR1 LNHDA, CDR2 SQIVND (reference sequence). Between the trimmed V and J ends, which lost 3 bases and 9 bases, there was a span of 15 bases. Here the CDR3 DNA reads TGTGCCAGTAGTATTTGGGTGGGTCGAGGTGAGCAGTTCTTC. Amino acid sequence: CASSIWVGRGEQFF.

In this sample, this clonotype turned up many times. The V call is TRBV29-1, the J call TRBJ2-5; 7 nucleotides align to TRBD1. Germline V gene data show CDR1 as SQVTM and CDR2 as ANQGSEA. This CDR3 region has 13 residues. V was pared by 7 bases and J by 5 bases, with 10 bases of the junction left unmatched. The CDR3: CSEGQPSGETQYF. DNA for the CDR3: TGCAGCGAGGGACAGCCGTCGGGTGAGACCCAGTACTTC.

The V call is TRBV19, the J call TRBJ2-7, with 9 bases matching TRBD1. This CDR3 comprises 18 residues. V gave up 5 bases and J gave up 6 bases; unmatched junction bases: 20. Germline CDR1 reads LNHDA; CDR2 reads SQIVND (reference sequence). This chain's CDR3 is CASSVWFGRAGQGTEQYF. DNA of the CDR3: TGTGCCAGTAGTGTGTGGTTTGGTAGGGCCGGACAGGGGACCGAGCAGTACTTC.

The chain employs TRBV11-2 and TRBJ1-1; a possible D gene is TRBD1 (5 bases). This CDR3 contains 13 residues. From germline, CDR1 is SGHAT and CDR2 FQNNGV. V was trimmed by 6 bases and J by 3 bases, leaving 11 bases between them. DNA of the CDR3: TGTGCCAGCAGTCAGAGACAGTACACTGAAGCTTTCTTT. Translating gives CASSQRQYTEAFF.

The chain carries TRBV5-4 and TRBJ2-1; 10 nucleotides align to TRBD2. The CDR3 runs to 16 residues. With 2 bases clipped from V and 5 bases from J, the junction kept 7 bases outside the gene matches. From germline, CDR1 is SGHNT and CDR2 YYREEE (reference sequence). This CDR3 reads CASSLLAGLYDNEQFF. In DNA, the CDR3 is TGTGCCAGCAGCTTACTAGCGGGACTTTATGACAATGAGCAGTTCTTC. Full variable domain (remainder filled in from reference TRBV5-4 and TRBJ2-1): ETGVTQSPTHLIKTRGQQVTLRCSSQSGHNTVSWYQQALGQGPQFIFQYYREEENGRGNFPPRFSGLQFPNYSSELNVNALELDDSALYLCASSLLAGLYDNEQFFGPGTRLTVL.

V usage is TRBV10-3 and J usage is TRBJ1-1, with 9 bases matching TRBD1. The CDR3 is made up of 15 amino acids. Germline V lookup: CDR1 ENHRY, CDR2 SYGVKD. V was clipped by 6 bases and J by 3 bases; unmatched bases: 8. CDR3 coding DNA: TGTGCCATCAGGAAGACAGGGGGACGGGACACTGAAGCTTTCTTT. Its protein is CAIRKTGGRDTEAFF.

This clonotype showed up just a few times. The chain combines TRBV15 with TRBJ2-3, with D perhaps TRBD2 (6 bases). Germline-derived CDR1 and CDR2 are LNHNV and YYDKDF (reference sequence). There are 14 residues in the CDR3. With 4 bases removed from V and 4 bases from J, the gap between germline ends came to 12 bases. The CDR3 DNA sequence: TGTGCCACCAGCAACACGGGAGTATCAGATACGCAGTATTTT. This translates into CATSNTGVSDTQYF.

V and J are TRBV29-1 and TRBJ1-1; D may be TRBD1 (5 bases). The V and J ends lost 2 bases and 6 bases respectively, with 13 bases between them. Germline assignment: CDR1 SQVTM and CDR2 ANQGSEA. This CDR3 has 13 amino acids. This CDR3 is CSVEMGTRAEAFF. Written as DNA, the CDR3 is TGCAGCGTTGAAATGGGGACCCGTGCTGAAGCTTTCTTT. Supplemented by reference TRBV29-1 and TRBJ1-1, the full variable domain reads SAVISQKPSRDICQRGTSLTIQCQVDSQVTMMFWYRQQPGQSLTLIATANQGSEATYESGFVIDKFPISRPNLTFSTLTVSNMSPEDSSIYLCSVEMGTRAEAFFGQGTRLTVV.

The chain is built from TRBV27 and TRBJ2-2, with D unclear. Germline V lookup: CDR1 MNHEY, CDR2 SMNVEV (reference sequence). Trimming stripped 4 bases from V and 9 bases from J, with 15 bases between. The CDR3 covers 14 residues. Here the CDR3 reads CASSSDNPSRELFF. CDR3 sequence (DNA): TGTGCCAGCAGTTCCGATAACCCATCCAGGGAGCTGTTTTTT.

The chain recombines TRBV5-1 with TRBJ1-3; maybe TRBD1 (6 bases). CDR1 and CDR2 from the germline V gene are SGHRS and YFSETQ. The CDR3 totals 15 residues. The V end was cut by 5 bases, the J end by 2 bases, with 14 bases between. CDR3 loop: CASSRAGEAGNTIYF. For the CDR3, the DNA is TGCGCCAGCAGTCGAGCAGGGGAGGCTGGAAACACCATATATTTT.

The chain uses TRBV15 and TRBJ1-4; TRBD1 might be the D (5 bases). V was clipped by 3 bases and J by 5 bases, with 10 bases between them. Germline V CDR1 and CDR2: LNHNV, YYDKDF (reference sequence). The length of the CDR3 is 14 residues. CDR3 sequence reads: CATSRTSGNEKLFF. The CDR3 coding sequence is TGTGCCACCAGCAGGACTTCAGGGAATGAAAAACTGTTTTTT.

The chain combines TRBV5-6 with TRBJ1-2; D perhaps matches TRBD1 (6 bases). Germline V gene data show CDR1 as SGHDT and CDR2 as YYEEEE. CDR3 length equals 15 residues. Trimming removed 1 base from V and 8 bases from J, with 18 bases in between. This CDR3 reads CASSLFLGGKTGYTF. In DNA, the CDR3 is TGTGCCAGCAGCTTGTTTTTAGGGGGAAAGACCGGCTACACCTTC. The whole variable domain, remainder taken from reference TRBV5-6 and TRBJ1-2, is DAGVTQSPTHLIKTRGQQVTLRCSPKSGHDTVSWYQQALGQGPQFIFQYYEEEERQRGNFPDRFSGHQFPNYSSELNVNALLLGDSALYLCASSLFLGGKTGYTFGSGTRLTVV.

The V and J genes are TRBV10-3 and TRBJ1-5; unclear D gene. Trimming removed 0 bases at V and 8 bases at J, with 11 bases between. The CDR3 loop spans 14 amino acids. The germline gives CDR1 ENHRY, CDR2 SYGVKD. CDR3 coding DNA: TGTGCCATCAGTGAGTCATCGGGTCCTGAGCCCCAGCATTTT. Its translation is CAISESSGPEPQHF.

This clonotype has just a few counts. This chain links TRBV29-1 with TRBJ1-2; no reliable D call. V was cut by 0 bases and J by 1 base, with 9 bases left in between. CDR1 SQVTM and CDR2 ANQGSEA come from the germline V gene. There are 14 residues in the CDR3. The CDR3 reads CSVEDGVGNYGYTF. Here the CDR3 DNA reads TGCAGCGTTGAAGATGGCGTGGGTAACTATGGCTACACCTTC.

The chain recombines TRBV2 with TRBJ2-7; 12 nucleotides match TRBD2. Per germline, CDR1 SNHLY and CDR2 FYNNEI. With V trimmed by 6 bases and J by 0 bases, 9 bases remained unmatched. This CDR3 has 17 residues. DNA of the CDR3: TGTGCCAGCAGCTCTGGGACTAGCGGGTATTACTCCTACGAGCAGTACTTC. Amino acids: CASSSGTSGYYSYEQYF.

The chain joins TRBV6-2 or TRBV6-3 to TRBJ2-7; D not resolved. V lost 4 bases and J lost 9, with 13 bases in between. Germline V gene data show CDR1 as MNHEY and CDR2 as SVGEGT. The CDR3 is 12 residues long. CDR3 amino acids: CASSSVSSGQYF. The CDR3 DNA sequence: TGTGCCAGCAGTTCCGTCTCCTCGGGGCAGTACTTC.

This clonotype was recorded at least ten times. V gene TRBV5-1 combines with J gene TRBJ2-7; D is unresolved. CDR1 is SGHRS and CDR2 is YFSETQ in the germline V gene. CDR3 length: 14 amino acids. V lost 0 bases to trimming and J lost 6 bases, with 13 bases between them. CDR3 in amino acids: CASSLGAGSLEQYF. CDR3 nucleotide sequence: TGCGCCAGCAGCTTGGGTGCAGGATCCCTCGAGCAGTACTTC.

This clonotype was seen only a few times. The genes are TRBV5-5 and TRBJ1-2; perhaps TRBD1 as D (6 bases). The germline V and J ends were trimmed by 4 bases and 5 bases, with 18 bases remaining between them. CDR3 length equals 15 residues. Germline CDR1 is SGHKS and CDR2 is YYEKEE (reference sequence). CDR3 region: CASSRLAGTTYGYTF. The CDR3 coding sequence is TGTGCCAGCAGCCGCTTGGCGGGGACAACTTATGGCTACACCTTC.

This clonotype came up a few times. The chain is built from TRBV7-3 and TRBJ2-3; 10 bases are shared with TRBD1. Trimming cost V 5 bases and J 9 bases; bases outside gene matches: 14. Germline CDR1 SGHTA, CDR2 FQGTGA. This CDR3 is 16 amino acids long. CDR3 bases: TGTGCCAGCAGCACCACCTCGGGGACAGGGGCTTACACGCAGTATTTT. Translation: CASSTTSGTGAYTQYF.

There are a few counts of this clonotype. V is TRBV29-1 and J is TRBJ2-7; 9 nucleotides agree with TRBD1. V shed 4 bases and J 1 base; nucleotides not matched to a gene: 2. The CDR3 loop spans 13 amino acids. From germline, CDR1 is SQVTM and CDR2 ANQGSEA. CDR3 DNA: TGCAGCGTTGTTGACAGGGGGTCCTACGAGCAGTACTTC. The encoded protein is CSVVDRGSYEQYF.

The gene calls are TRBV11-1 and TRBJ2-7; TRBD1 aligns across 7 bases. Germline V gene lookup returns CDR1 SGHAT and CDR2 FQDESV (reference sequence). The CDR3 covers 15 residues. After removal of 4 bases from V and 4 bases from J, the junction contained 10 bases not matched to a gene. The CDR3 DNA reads TGTGCCAGCAGCTGGGACCCCGACAGGGAATACGAGCAGTACTTC. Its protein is CASSWDPDREYEQYF.

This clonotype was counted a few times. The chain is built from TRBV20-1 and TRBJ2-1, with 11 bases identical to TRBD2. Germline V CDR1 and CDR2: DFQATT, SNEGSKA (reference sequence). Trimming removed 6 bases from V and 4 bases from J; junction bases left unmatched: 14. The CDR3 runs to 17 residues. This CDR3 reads CSAYRGLAGGTYNEQFF. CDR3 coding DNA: TGCAGTGCCTACCGGGGGCTAGCGGGAGGAACGTACAATGAGCAGTTCTTC.

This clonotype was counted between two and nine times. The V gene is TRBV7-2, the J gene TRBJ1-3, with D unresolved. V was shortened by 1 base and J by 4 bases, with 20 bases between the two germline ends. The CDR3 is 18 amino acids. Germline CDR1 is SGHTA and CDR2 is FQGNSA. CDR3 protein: CASSLEVVGRSRGNTIYF. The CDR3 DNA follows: TGTGCCAGCAGCTTAGAGGTTGTGGGCAGATCGCGGGGAAACACCATATATTTT.